The next 10 T cell receptor beta chains were all read from a single sample in a study of shared clonotypes between healthy human individuals. The naive CD8 fraction comprised CD45RO-negative cells positively selected for CCR7 and excluded terminally differentiated effector memory CD45RA+ cells. Libraries were prepared by immunoSEQ multiplex PCR; TCRdb keeps only in-frame clonotypes and omits some of them. The data show hundreds of thousands of clones, approximately 90% seen once. The sample taken for sequencing was naive CD8+ T cells sorted from blood. Every receptor here comes from a man younger than 40 in good health.

The chain is built from TRBV11-2 and TRBJ2-2, with D perhaps matching TRBD1 (5 bases). The CDR3 contains 14 residues. The V end was cut by 4 bases, the J end by 7 bases, with 13 bases between. Germline V gives CDR1 SGHAT, CDR2 FQNNGV. CDR3 loop: CASSSYFQGGELFF. DNA for the CDR3: TGTGCCAGCAGCTCATACTTTCAGGGCGGGGAGCTGTTTTTT.

CDR3 sequence: CASRTDRVLVSYEQYF. The CDR3 region has the DNA TGTGCCAGCAGAACCGACAGGGTTTTGGTCTCCTACGAGCAGTACTTC. The rearrangement joins TRBV28 to TRBJ2-7; 7 nucleotides align to TRBD1. This CDR3 is 16 amino acids long. The trim removed 6 bases at V and 0 bases at J, leaving 11 bases unmatched. Germline CDR1 is MDHEN and CDR2 is SYDVKM.

The chain couples TRBV5-4 to TRBJ2-7; weak D call: TRBD1 (5 bases). Germline V gives CDR1 SGHNT, CDR2 YYREEE (reference sequence). V was pared by 4 bases and J by 6 bases, with 8 bases between. This CDR3 is 11 amino acids long. For the CDR3, the DNA is TGTGCCAGCAGCATGGACATCGAGCAGTACTTC. Encoded protein: CASSMDIEQYF.

The V call is TRBV27, the J call TRBJ2-7, with 10 bases that match TRBD1. V was clipped by 5 bases and J by 2 bases; unmatched bases: 9. The germline V gene encodes CDR1 MNHEY and CDR2 SMNVEV (reference sequence). This CDR3 comprises 16 residues. For the CDR3, the DNA is TGTGCCAGCAGTCCGCCTCCGGGACAGGGGACCTACGAGCAGTACTTC. Residues: CASSPPPGQGTYEQYF.

The CDR3 region has the DNA TGCGCCAGCAGCTTGGTTTACAATGAGCAGTTCTTC. Encoded protein: CASSLVYNEQFF. J is TRBJ2-1 and V is TRBV5-1; no clear D. V lost 0 bases and J 4 bases, leaving 2 bases between the germline ends. Looked up from germline, CDR1 is SGHRS and CDR2 is YFSETQ. This CDR3 is built from 12 residues.

This rearrangement joins TRBV27 to TRBJ2-3; 14 bases map to TRBD2. Trimming at V came to 6 bases and at J to 4 bases, leaving 6 bases not matched to a gene. The CDR3 is made up of 16 amino acids. The germline V gene has CDR1 MNHEY and CDR2 SMNVEV (reference sequence). CDR3 amino acids: CASRGLAGAWADTQYF. As DNA, the CDR3 is TGTGCCAGCAGGGGACTAGCGGGAGCTTGGGCAGATACGCAGTATTTT.

The chain uses TRBV7-6 and TRBJ1-2, with 7 bases aligning to TRBD1. From germline, CDR1 is SGHVS and CDR2 FNYEAQ. V gave up 1 base and J gave up 4 bases; unmatched junction bases: 6. This CDR3 comprises 15 residues. For the CDR3, the DNA is TGTGCCAGCAGCTTAGAACAGGGGCTCTTCTATGGCTACACCTTC. As protein: CASSLEQGLFYGYTF.

The chain has TRBV5-1 and TRBJ2-5; TRBD2 matches 10 bases. The CDR3 contains 16 residues. CDR1 and CDR2 (germline): SGHRS, YFSETQ. The V segment lost 3 bases and the J segment 5 bases; nucleotides outside the gene matches: 10. The CDR3 region is CASSWPIAGGEETQYF. Written as DNA, the CDR3 is TGCGCCAGCAGCTGGCCCATAGCGGGAGGCGAGGAGACCCAGTACTTC. Variable domain in full (rest from reference TRBV5-1 and TRBJ2-5): KAGVTQTPRYLIKTRGQQVTLSCSPISGHRSVSWYQQTPGQGLQFLFEYFSETQRNKGNFPGRFSGRQFSNSRSEMNVSTLELGDSALYLCASSWPIAGGEETQYFGPGTRLLVL.

The rearrangement uses TRBV9 and TRBJ2-2; either TRBD1 or TRBD2 may supply D (5 bases each). The V gene's germline CDR1 is SGDLS and CDR2 YYNGEE. The CDR3 is made up of 14 amino acids. Trimming stripped 5 bases from V and 3 bases from J, with 11 bases between. The CDR3 bases are TGTGCCAGCAGGGGGACCTCGGACACCGGGGAGCTGTTTTTT. The encoded protein is CASRGTSDTGELFF.

The chain joins TRBV29-1 to TRBJ2-2; D might be TRBD1 (6 bases). CDR3 length equals 12 residues. Deletions cut 2 bases from V and 6 bases from J, with 7 bases between. CDR1 is SQVTM and CDR2 is ANQGSEA in the germline V gene. In nucleotides, the CDR3 is TGCAGCGTTGAAACAGGGCCCGGGGAGCTGTTTTTT. Residues: CSVETGPGELFF.